The 10 T cell receptor beta chains in this list originate from one sample, sequenced in a study of early T cells in non-severe SARS-CoV-2 infection. TCRdb fed the 5' RACE reads into MiXCR, producing one record per CDR3 protein. The table has tens of thousands of distinct CDR3 sequences, around 8% seen once. The sequenced sample was whole blood. These receptors all come from an adult who was a healthcare worker with PCR-confirmed SARS-CoV-2 infection or an uninfected control (not recorded which).

This clonotype was counted ten times or more. J is TRBJ1-1 and V is TRBV20-1; D unresolved. Per germline, CDR1 DFQATT and CDR2 SNEGSKA (reference sequence). This CDR3 has 14 amino acids. V lost 2 bases, J lost 0 bases, and 10 bases lay in between. CDR3 DNA: TGCAGTGCTAGACTAAAATCAATGAACACTGAAGCTTTCTTT. Protein product: CSARLKSMNTEAFF.

This clonotype was seen repeatedly, ten times or more. This chain connects TRBV7-9 to TRBJ2-1, with D uncertain. Germline V gene lookup returns CDR1 SEHNR and CDR2 FQNEAQ (reference sequence). The CDR3 length is 12 residues. Trimming took 1 base from V and 8 from J, leaving 6 bases between them. The CDR3 coding sequence is TGTGCCAGCAGCTTAGTTACCTATGAGCAGTTCTTC. This sequence encodes CASSLVTYEQFF.

Concerning this clonotype: Mismatch with germline at one junction end may stem from a read error. The chain carries TRBV7-7 and TRBJ1-4; D call uncertain. Looked up from germline, CDR1 is SSHAT and CDR2 is FNYEAQ (reference sequence). The CDR3 runs to 13 residues. The CDR3 DNA follows: TGTGCTAGCAGCTTAAATGAGGCCGAAAAACTGTTTTTT. Translating it yields CASSLNEAEKLFF. Full variable domain (remainder filled in from reference TRBV7-7 and TRBJ1-4): GAGVSQSPRYKVTKRGQDVTLRCDPISSHATLYWYQQALGQGPEFLTYFNYEAQPDKSGLPSDRFSAERPEGSISTLTIQRTEQRDSAMYRCASSLNEAEKLFFGSGTQLSVL.

V gene TRBV27 combines with J gene TRBJ2-1; perhaps TRBD2 as D (5 bases). The germline gives CDR1 MNHEY, CDR2 SMNVEV (reference sequence). Deletions cut 2 bases from V and 5 bases from J, with 7 bases between. This CDR3 comprises 13 residues. The CDR3 protein is CASSLRTHNEQFF. CDR3 coding DNA: TGTGCCAGCAGTTTACGGACTCACAATGAGCAGTTCTTC.

The chain is built from TRBV19 and TRBJ2-1; the D gene is possibly TRBD2 (6 bases). The CDR3 consists of 14 residues. Germline values: CDR1 LNHDA, CDR2 SQIVND (reference sequence). V lost 4 bases and J lost 0, with 7 bases in between. CDR3 sequence reads: CASSRGGSYNEQFF. The CDR3 DNA reads as TGTGCCAGTAGTAGGGGAGGCTCCTACAATGAGCAGTTCTTC.

This clonotype was seen only a few times. The chain links TRBV19 to TRBJ2-1; the match to TRBD2 covers 7 bases. CDR1 LNHDA and CDR2 SQIVND come from the germline V gene (reference sequence). The CDR3 runs to 14 residues. V was clipped by 2 bases and J by 5 bases; unmatched bases: 3. CDR3 bases: TGTGCCAGTAGTATAATGGGGGGGGACAATGAGCAGTTCTTC. Translated, it gives CASSIMGGDNEQFF.

This clonotype was recorded many times. The rearrangement joins TRBV9 to TRBJ1-6; 8 bases are a match to TRBD1. V trimming: 3 bases; J trimming: 7 bases; junction bases outside the gene matches: 6. The CDR3 consists of 15 residues. Germline CDR1 is SGDLS and CDR2 is YYNGEE. The CDR3 DNA reads as TGTGCCAGCAGCGATGGGACAGGATTGAATTCACCCCTCCACTTT. Protein: CASSDGTGLNSPLHF.

This clonotype was seen repeatedly, ten times or more. The rearrangement joins TRBV24-1 to TRBJ2-2, with 8 positions matching TRBD2. CDR1 and CDR2 (germline): KGHDR, SFDVKD. With 4 bases clipped from V and 1 base from J, the junction kept 4 bases outside the gene matches. CDR3 length equals 16 residues. As DNA, the CDR3 is TGTGCCACCAGTGAAATTAGCGGGGAGAACACCGGGGAGCTGTTTTTT. Translated: CATSEISGENTGELFF.

Only a few counts were recorded for this clonotype. V is TRBV12-3 or TRBV12-4 and J is TRBJ2-5, with D tentatively TRBD2 (6 bases). The V end was cut by 6 bases, the J end by 5 bases, with 16 bases between. The CDR3 runs 14 residues. The CDR3 is CASSRGGSVETQYF. CDR3 DNA sequence: TGTGCCAGCAGCCGTGGGGGGTCCGTGGAGACCCAGTACTTC.

This clonotype has ten or more counts. This chain links TRBV5-1 with TRBJ2-7; either TRBD1 or TRBD2 may supply D (5 bases each). This CDR3 region has 15 residues. Per germline, CDR1 SGHRS and CDR2 YFSETQ. V was pared by 2 bases and J by 0 bases, with 12 bases between. The CDR3 sequence: CASSLVMGTSYEQYF. The CDR3, as DNA: TGCGCCAGCAGCTTAGTCATGGGGACCTCCTACGAGCAGTACTTC.